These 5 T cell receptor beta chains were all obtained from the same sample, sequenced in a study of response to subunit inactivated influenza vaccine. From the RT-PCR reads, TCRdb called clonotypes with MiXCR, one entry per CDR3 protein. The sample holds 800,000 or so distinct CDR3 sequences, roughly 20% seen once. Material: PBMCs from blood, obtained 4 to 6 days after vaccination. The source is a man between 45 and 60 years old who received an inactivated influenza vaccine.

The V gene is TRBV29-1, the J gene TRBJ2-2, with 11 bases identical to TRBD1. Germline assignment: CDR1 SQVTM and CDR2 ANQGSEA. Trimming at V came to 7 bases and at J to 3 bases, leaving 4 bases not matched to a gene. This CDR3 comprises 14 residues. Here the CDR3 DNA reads TGCAGCGCGGACAGGGGGCCTGACACCGGGGAGCTGTTTTTT. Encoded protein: CSADRGPDTGELFF.

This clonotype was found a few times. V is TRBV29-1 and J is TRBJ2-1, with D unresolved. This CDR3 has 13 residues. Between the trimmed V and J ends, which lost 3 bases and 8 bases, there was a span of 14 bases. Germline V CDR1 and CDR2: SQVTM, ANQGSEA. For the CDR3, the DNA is TGCAGCGTTGATCCCGGCCCCATAGATGAGCAGTTCTTC. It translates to CSVDPGPIDEQFF.

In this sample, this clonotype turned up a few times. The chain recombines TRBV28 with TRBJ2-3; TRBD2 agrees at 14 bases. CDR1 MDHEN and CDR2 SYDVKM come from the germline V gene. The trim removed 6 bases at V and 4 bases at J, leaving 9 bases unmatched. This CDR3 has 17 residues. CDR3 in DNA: TGTGCCAGCAGGAATCCGCTGGGACTAGCGGGAGCAGATACGCAGTATTTT. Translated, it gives CASRNPLGLAGADTQYF.

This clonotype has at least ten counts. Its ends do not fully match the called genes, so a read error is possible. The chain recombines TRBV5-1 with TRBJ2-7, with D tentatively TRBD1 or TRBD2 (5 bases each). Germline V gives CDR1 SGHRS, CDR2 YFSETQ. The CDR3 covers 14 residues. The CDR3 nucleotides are TGTGCCAGCAGTTTGGGGACGGGCGGCTACGAGCAGTACTTC. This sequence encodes CASSLGTGGYEQYF.

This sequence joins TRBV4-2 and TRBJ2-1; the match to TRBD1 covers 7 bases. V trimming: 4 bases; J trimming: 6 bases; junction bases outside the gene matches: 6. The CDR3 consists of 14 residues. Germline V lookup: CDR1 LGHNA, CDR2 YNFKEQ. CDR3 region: CASSPRTGSNEQFF. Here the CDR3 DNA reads TGTGCCAGCAGCCCGCGGACAGGTAGCAATGAGCAGTTCTTC.